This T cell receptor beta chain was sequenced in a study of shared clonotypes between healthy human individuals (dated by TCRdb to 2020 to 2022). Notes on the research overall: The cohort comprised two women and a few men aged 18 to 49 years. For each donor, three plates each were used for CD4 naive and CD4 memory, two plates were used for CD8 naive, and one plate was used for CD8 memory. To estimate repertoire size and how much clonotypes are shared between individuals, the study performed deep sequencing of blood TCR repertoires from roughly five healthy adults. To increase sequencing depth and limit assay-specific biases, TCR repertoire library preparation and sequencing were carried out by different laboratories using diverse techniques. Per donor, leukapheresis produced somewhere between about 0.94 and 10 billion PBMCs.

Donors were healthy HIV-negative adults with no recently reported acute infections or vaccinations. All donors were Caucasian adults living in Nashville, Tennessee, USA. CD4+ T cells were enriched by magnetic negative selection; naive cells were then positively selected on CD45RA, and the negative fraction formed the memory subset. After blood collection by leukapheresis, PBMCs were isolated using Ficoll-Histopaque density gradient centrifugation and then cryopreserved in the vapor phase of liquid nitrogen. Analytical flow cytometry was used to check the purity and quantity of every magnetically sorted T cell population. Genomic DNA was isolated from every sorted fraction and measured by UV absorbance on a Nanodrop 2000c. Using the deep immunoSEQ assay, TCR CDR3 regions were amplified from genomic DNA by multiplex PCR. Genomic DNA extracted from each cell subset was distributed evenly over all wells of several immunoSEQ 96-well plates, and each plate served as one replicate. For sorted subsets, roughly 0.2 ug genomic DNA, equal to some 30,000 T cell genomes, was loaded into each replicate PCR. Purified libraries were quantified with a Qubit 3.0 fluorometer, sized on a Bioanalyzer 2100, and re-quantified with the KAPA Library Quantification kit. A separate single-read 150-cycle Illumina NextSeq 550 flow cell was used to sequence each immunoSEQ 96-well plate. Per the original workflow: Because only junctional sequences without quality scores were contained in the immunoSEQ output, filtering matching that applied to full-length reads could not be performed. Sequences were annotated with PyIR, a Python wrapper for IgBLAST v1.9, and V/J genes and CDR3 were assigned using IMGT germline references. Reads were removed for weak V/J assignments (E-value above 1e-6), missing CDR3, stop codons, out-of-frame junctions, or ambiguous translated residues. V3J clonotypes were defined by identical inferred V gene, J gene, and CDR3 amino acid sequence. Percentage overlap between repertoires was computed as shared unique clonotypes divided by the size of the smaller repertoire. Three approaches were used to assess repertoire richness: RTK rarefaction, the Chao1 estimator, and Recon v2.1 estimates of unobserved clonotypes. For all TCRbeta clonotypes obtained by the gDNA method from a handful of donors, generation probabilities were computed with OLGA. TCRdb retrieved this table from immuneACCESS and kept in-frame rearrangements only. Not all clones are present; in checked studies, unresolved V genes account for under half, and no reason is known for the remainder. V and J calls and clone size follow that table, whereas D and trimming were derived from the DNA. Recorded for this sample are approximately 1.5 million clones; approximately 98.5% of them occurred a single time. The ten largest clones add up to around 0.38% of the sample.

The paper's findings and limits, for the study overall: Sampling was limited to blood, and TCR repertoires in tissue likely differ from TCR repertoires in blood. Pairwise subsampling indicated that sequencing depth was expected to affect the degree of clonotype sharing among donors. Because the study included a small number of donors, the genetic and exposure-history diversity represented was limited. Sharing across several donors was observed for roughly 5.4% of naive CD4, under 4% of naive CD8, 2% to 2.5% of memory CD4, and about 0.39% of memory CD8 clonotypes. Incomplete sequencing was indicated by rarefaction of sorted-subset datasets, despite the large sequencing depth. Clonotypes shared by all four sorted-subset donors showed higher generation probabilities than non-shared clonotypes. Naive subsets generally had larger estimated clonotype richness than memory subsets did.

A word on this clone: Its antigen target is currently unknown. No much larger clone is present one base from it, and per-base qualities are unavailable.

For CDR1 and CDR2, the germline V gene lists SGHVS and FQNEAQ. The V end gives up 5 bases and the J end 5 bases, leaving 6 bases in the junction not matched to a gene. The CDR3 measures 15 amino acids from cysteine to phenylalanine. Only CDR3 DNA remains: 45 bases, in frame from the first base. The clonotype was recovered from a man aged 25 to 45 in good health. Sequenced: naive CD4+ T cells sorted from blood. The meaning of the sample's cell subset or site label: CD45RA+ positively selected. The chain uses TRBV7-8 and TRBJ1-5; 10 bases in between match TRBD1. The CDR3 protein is CASSPDRGLHQPQHF. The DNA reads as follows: TGTGCCAGCAGCCCCGACAGGGGGCTCCATCAGCCCCAGCATTTT.